The 14 T cell receptor beta chains below all came from one sample that was sequenced in a study of cytomegalovirus exposure and HLA in healthy donors. The PCR contained 60 Vbeta and 13 Jbeta primers. This table comes from immunoSEQ multiplex PCR, and its TCRdb copy is limited to in-frame clones, with some not included. Of around 19,000 clones in the sample, about 80% were seen once. Sequenced sample: PBMCs. The receptors were gathered from a human donor in good health.

V usage is TRBV27 and J usage is TRBJ2-7, with 10 bases identical to TRBD1. J gave up 2 bases and V 2 bases, and 9 bases lay outside the gene matches. The CDR3 contains 17 residues. Germline lookup yields CDR1 MNHEY and CDR2 SMNVEV (reference sequence). The CDR3 region is CASSLKGQGTGPYEQYF. CDR3 sequence (DNA): TGTGCCAGCAGTTTAAAGGGACAGGGGACGGGTCCCTACGAGCAGTACTTC.

The V and J genes are TRBV5-4 and TRBJ2-7, with 7 bases lining up with TRBD2. The CDR3 contains 15 residues. Germline V gene sequence: CDR1 SGHNT, CDR2 YYREEE (reference sequence). With V trimmed by 1 base and J by 2 bases, 6 bases remained unmatched. The CDR3 bases are TGTGCCAGCAGCTTGCACGGCGGGAGTACCTACGAGCAGTACTTC. Residues: CASSLHGGSTYEQYF.

This chain links TRBV27 with TRBJ1-2; TRBD1 agrees at 7 bases. Germline CDR1 reads MNHEY; CDR2 reads SMNVEV (reference sequence). This CDR3 has 15 residues. Trimming at V came to 5 bases and at J to 6 bases, leaving 12 bases not matched to a gene. The CDR3 nucleotides are TGTGCCAGCAGTCCACGGGACAGCCCCTGGCATGGCTACACCTTC. Translation gives CASSPRDSPWHGYTF.

In DNA, the CDR3 is TGCGCCAGCAGCCCGACAGCTATCACAGATACGCAGTATTTT. Translation gives CASSPTAITDTQYF. The rearrangement uses TRBV10-2 and TRBJ2-3; a weak D match, TRBD1 (5 bases). The CDR3 has 14 amino acids. The V gene lost 6 bases and the J gene lost 2 bases, with 12 bases spanning the gap. Germline CDR1 reads WSHSY; CDR2 reads SAAADI.

The chain combines TRBV19 with TRBJ2-7, with TRBD2 as a possible D gene (7 bases). This CDR3 has 17 residues. Germline-derived CDR1 and CDR2 are LNHDA and SQIVND (reference sequence). Between the trimmed V and J ends, which lost 3 bases and 4 bases, there was a span of 22 bases. CDR3 residues: CASSISMTGGSTYEQYF. CDR3 sequence (DNA): TGTGCCAGTAGTATTTCCATGACGGGGGGCTCCACTTACGAGCAGTACTTC.

This clone occurred once. This chain uses TRBV21-1 with TRBJ1-4. TRBV21-1 is deemed a pseudogene. There are 18 residues in the CDR3. CDR3: CASSKAQAAPPSPEKLFF. CDR3 DNA sequence: TGTGCCAGCAGCAAAGCGCAGGCCGCCCCACCTAGCCCTGAAAAACTGTTTTTT.

This sequence joins TRBV18 and TRBJ2-5; a possible D gene is TRBD2 (6 bases). V lost 3 bases to trimming and J lost 2 bases, with 19 bases between them. The CDR3 contains 17 residues. From germline, CDR1 is KGHSH and CDR2 LQKENI. CDR3 protein: CASSPRSVGGPQETQYF. CDR3 DNA sequence: TGTGCCAGCTCACCCCGAAGTGTGGGAGGCCCGCAAGAGACCCAGTACTTC. Combining the CDR3 with reference TRBV18 and TRBJ2-5 gives the whole variable domain NAGVMQNPRHLVRRRGQEARLRCSPMKGHSHVYWYRQLPEEGLKFMVYLQKENIIDESGMPKERFSAEFPKEGPSILRIQQVVRGDSAAYFCASSPRSVGGPQETQYFGPGTRLLVL.

The chain employs TRBV7-2 and TRBJ1-2; the D gene is possibly TRBD1 (6 bases). The V end was cut by 1 base, the J end by 7 bases, with 10 bases between. The CDR3 length is 13 residues. Germline V CDR1 and CDR2: SGHTA, FQGNSA. The CDR3 region has the DNA TGTGCCAGCAGCTTAGGGGAGGGGGTTGGCTACACCTTC. Translating it yields CASSLGEGVGYTF.

This chain links TRBV6-6 with TRBJ1-2; weak D call: TRBD1 (5 bases). CDR1 is MNHNY and CDR2 is SVGAGI in the germline V gene (reference sequence). The V end was cut by 2 bases, the J end by 8 bases, with 12 bases between. This CDR3 is built from 13 residues. CDR3 amino acids: CASSYEGVDGYTF. DNA of the CDR3: TGTGCCAGCAGTTACGAAGGGGTGGACGGCTACACCTTC.

The chain employs TRBV7-9 and TRBJ2-1, with 11 bases aligning to TRBD1. J gave up 4 bases and V 1 base, and 9 bases lay outside the gene matches. CDR3 size: 18 residues. Germline V gives CDR1 SEHNR, CDR2 FQNEAQ (reference sequence). DNA of the CDR3: TGTGCCAGCAGCTTAGGGGGGACAGGGGGGTATAGTTACAATGAGCAGTTCTTC. This codes for CASSLGGTGGYSYNEQFF.

The chain links TRBV9 to TRBJ2-3; 10 bases line up with TRBD2. The CDR3 is 15 residues long. Looked up from germline, CDR1 is SGDLS and CDR2 is YYNGEE. Losses at the gene ends were 4 bases for V and 4 bases for J; bases not matched to a gene: 6. CDR3 amino acids: CASSPHSGGPDTQYF. CDR3 sequence (DNA): TGTGCCAGCAGCCCTCATAGCGGGGGGCCAGATACGCAGTATTTT.

The chain uses TRBV10-3 and TRBJ2-5; maybe TRBD2 (5 bases). The J call may be faulty, since TRBJ2-7 better matches the DNA end. Looked up from germline, CDR1 is ENHRY and CDR2 is SYGVKD. This CDR3 comprises 13 residues. CDR3 in DNA: TGTGCCATCAGTGGAGACGGGGTCTACGAGCAGTACTTC. It encodes CAISGDGVYEQYF.

The chain carries TRBV19 and TRBJ1-2; 7 bases agree with TRBD1. The CDR3 runs 13 residues. The ends lost 4 bases at V and 4 bases at J; junction bases unmatched: 3. The V gene's germline CDR1 is LNHDA and CDR2 SQIVND (reference sequence). CDR3: CASSTGQPYGYTF. The CDR3, as DNA: TGTGCCAGTAGTACGGGACAGCCCTATGGCTACACCTTC.

The chain recombines TRBV18 with TRBJ1-4; D not resolved. The CDR3 covers 13 residues. Deletions cut 0 bases from V and 6 bases from J, with 5 bases between. Germline-derived CDR1 and CDR2 are KGHSH and LQKENI. Written as DNA, the CDR3 is TGTGCCAGCTCACCACCCGCGGATGAAAAACTGTTTTTT. Amino acid sequence: CASSPPADEKLFF. Using reference TRBV18 and TRBJ1-4 for the parts outside the CDR3, the full variable domain is NAGVMQNPRHLVRRRGQEARLRCSPMKGHSHVYWYRQLPEEGLKFMVYLQKENIIDESGMPKERFSAEFPKEGPSILRIQQVVRGDSAAYFCASSPPADEKLFFGSGTQLSVL.